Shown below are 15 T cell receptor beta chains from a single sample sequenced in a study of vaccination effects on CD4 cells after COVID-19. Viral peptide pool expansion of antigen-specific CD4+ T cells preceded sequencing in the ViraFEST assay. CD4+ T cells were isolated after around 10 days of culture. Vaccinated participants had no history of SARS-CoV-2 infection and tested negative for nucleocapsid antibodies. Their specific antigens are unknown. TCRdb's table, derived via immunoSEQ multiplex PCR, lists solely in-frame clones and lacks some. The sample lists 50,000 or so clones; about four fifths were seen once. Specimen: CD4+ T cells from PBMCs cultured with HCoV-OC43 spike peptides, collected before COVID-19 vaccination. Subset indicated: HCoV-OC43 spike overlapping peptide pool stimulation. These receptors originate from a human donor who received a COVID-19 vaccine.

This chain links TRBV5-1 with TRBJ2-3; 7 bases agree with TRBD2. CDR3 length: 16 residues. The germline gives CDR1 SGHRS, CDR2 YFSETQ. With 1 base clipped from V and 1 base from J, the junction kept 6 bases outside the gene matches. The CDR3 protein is CASSLLTGGGTDTQYF. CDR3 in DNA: TGCGCCAGCAGCTTGCTTACGGGGGGTGGCACAGATACGCAGTATTTT. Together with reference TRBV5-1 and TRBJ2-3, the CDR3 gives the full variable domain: KAGVTQTPRYLIKTRGQQVTLSCSPISGHRSVSWYQQTPGQGLQFLFEYFSETQRNKGNFPGRFSGRQFSNSRSEMNVSTLELGDSALYLCASSLLTGGGTDTQYFGPGTRLTVL.

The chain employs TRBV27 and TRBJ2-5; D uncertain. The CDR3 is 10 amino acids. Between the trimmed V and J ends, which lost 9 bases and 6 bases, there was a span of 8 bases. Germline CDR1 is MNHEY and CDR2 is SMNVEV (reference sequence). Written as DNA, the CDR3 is TGTGCCAGTCCCGACAAGACCCAGTACTTC. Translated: CASPDKTQYF.

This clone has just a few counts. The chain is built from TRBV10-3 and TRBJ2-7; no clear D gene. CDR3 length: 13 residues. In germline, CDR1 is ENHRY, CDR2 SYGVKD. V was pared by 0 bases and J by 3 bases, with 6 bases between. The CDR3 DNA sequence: TGTGCCATCAGTGAGTCAGGGCACTACGAGCAGTACGTC. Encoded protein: CAISESGHYEQYV.

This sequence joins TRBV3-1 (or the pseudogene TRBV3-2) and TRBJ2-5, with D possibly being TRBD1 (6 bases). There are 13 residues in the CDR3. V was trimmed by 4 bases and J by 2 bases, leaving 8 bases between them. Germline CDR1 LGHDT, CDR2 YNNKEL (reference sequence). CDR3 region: CASSRQGQETQYF. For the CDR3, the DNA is TGTGCCAGCAGCCGTCAGGGGCAAGAGACCCAGTACTTC.

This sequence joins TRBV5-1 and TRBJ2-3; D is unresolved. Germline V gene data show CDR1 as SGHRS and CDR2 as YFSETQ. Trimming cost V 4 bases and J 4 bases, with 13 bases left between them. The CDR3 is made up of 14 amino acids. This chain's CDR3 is CASSKGGRADTQYF. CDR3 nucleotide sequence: TGCGCCAGCAGCAAGGGTGGTCGGGCAGATACGCAGTATTTT.

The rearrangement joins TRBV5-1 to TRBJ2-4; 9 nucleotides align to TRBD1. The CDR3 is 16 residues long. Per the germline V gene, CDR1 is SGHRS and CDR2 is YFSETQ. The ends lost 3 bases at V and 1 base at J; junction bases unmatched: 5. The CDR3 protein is CASSYNGQGAKNIQYF. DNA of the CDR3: TGCGCCAGCAGCTACAACGGACAGGGGGCCAAAAACATTCAGTACTTC.

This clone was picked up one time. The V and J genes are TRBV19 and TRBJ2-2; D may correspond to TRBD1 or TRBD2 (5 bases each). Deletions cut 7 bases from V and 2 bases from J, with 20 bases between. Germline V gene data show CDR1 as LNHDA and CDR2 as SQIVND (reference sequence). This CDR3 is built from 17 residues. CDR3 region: CASTPRGQGGNTGELFF. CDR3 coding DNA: TGTGCCAGTACCCCCCGGGGTCAGGGTGGAAACACCGGGGAGCTGTTTTTT.

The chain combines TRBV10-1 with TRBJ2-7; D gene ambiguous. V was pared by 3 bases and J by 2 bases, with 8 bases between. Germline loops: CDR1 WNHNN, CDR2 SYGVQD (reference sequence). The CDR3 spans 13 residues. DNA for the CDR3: TGCGCCAGCAGTGAAAGGGTTCCCTACGAGCAGTACGTC. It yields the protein CASSERVPYEQYV.

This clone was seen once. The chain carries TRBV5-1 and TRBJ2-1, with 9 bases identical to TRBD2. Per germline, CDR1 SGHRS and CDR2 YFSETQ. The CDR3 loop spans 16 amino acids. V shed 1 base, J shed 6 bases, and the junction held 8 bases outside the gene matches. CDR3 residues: CASSLYGGGAFNEQFF. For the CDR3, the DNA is TGCGCCAGCAGCTTGTATGGCGGGGGGGCATTCAATGAGCAGTTCTTC.

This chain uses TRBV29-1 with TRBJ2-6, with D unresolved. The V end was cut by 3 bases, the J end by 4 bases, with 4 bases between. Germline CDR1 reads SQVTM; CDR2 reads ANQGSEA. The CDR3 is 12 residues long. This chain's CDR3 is CSVESGANVLTF. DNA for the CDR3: TGCAGCGTTGAGTCCGGGGCCAACGTCCTGACTTTC.

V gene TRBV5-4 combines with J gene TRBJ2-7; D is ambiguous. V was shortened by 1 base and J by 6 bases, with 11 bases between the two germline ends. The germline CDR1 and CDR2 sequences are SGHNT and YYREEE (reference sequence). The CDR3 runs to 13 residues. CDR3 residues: CASSLTTTGEQYV. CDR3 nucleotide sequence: TGTGCCAGCAGCTTGACTACCACGGGCGAGCAGTACGTC.

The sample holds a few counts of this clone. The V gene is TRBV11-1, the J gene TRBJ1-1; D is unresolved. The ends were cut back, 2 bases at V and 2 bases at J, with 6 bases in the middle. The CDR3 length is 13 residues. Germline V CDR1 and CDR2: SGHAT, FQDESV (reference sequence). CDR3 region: CASSLSRNTEAFF. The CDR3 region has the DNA TGTGCCAGCAGCTTATCCAGAAACACTGAAGCTTTCTTT.

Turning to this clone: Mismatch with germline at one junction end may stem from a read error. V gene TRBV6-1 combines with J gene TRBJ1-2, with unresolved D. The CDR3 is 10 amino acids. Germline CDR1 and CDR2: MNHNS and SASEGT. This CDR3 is CASSEGGYTF. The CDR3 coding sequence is TGTGCCAGCAGCGAAGGAGGCTACACCTTC.

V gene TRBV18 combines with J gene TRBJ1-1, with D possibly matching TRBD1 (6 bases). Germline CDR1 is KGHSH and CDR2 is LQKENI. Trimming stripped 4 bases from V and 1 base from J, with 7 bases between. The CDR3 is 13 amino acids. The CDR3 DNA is TGTGCCAGCTCACTGGGACAGAACACTGAAGCTTTCTTT. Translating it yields CASSLGQNTEAFF. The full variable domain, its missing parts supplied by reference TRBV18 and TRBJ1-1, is NAGVMQNPRHLVRRRGQEARLRCSPMKGHSHVYWYRQLPEEGLKFMVYLQKENIIDESGMPKERFSAEFPKEGPSILRIQQVVRGDSAAYFCASSLGQNTEAFFGQGTRLTVV.

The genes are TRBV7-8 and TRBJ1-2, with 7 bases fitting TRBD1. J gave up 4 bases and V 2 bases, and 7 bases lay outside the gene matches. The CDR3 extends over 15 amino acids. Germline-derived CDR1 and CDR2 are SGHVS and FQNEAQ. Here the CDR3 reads CASSLSTGAVYGYTF. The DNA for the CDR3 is TGTGCCAGCAGCTTATCAACAGGGGCGGTCTATGGCTACACCTTC.